This TCR beta chain was captured by sequencing in a study of cytomegalovirus exposure and HLA in healthy donors (dated by TCRdb to about 2017). Study-wide context: The 650 to 750 repertoires of the first cohort and the 120 validation repertoires were produced on the same platform, according to a later analysis. The study aimed to test whether signatures of past pathogen exposure could be identified by cataloging public T cell receptors. In addition to the first cohort of 666 subjects, a separate validation cohort of approximately 130 different subjects was used. To predict cytomegalovirus infection status, the study combined high-throughput TCR immunosequencing, statistical association of individual TCRs with disease status, and machine learning. Overall results and qualifications from the work: Subsequent analysis determined that TCRs grouped into clusters in the first cohort also showed a tendency toward co-occurrence across the approximately 110 validation repertoires, and approximately 94% of cluster scores exceeded 0. Most TCR sequences were observed very rarely across donors, whereas some public TCRs were present in many individuals. The study gave a list of about 170 TCR beta chains associated with cytomegalovirus. In vitro tests confirmed that a few of the cytomegalovirus-associated TCR beta chains recognize cytomegalovirus antigens. The validation cohort had no HLA typing available for a later analysis, so co-occurrence within that cohort was assessed over all 110 or so repertoires. According to the authors, the approach could potentially be generalized to other disease states and immunological phenotypes. The classifier was reported to diagnose cytomegalovirus status with high specificity and sensitivity in both the original and validation cohorts.

In regard to this clone: It has no known antigen specificity. No quality values exist for individual bases; no much larger clone is one base distant.

Per the germline V gene (reference sequence), LNHDA is the CDR1 and SQIVND is the CDR2. The CDR3 contains 15 residues, cysteine and phenylalanine counted. Here the CDR3 DNA is all that survives: 45 bases in frame from base 1. Trimming at the junction amounts to 5 bases on V and 0 bases on J, and the germline ends lie 12 bases apart. The library was obtained by the immunoSEQ multiplex PCR assay. In the source study's methods: A statistical classification framework was developed to diagnose cytomegalovirus status using the catalog of TCR beta chain sequences. TCRdb re-hosts the immuneACCESS table, in-frame sequences only. Its copies lack some clones; in the studies checked, an unresolved V gene accounts for under half of them, and the cause for the rest is not known. V, J and clone size were drawn from that table, and D and trimming were deduced from the DNA. This sample lists tens of thousands of clones; roughly 94% were detected once. Of the sample, 1.2% to 1.5% is held by the ten largest clones.

The donors were included in the validation cohort of 120 subjects, a group kept apart from the roughly 610-subject first cohort. Sequences were obtained from PBMCs. The V and J genes are TRBV19 and TRBJ2-3; tentative D gene TRBD2, with 5 bases matching. The sequence derives from a man in his late teens or twenties in good health and CMV-seropositive. The CDR3 loop reads CASSPRVGSTDTQYF. The base sequence is TGTGCCAGTAGTCCGCGGGTCGGTAGCACAGATACGCAGTATTTT. With the rest looked up from the reference TRBV19 and TRBJ2-3 genes rather than sequenced, the full variable domain is DGGITQSPKYLFRKEGQNVTLSCEQNLNHDAMYWYRQDPGQGLRLIYYSQIVNDFQKGDIAEGYSVSREKKESFPLTVTSAQKNPTAFYLCASSPRVGSTDTQYFGPGTRLTVL.